The 19 T cell receptor beta chains below were found in one sample sequenced in a study of Ad26.COV2.S vaccination and SARS-CoV-2 variants. Here immunoSEQ multiplex PCR was the method, and the copy in TCRdb shows in-frame clones only, minus some. Altogether roughly 150,000 clones are present, approximately 90% being singletons, with the ten largest covering 5%. The sequencing used peripheral blood, collected after recovery from COVID-19. Source of these receptors: a human donor who had recovered from COVID-19.

The chain couples TRBV9 to TRBJ1-5; D call uncertain. The CDR3 is 14 amino acids. The V gene lost 0 bases and the J gene lost 9 bases, with 13 bases spanning the gap. Germline CDR1 and CDR2: SGDLS and YYNGEE. CDR3 sequence reads: CASSVGTLSGPQHF. CDR3 in DNA: TGTGCCAGCAGCGTAGGTACCCTTTCTGGGCCCCAGCATTTT.

The chain is built from TRBV5-8 and TRBJ2-3, with D maybe TRBD2 (5 bases). Germline CDR1 reads SGHTS; CDR2 reads YDEGEE. The V end was cut by 6 bases, the J end by 1 base, with 12 bases between. The CDR3 runs 14 residues. The CDR3 is CASMFLAGTDTQYF. CDR3 bases: TGTGCCAGCATGTTTCTAGCAGGCACAGATACGCAGTATTTT.

This clone was picked up one time. The chain uses TRBV30 and TRBJ2-1; 7 bases fit TRBD2. Germline V CDR1 and CDR2: GTSNPN, SVGIG (reference sequence). This CDR3 spans 15 amino acids. The J segment lost 10 bases and the V segment lost 2 bases, leaving 14 bases of the junction unmatched. This CDR3 is CAWSSLASGWGEQFF. Written as DNA, the CDR3 is TGTGCCTGGAGTAGCTTGGCTAGCGGTTGGGGAGAGCAGTTCTTC.

The chain is built from TRBV18 and TRBJ2-7; 8 bases map to TRBD1. The V gene's germline CDR1 is KGHSH and CDR2 LQKENI. Losses at the gene ends were 6 bases for V and 6 bases for J; bases not matched to a gene: 7. The CDR3 covers 13 residues. DNA for the CDR3: TGTGCCAGCTCCCCCGGGACAGGTTCCGAGCAGTACTTC. Its protein is CASSPGTGSEQYF.

This chain links TRBV7-2 with TRBJ2-3, with TRBD1 matching 10 bases. Germline lookup yields CDR1 SGHTA and CDR2 FQGNSA. The trim removed 3 bases at V and 5 bases at J, leaving 5 bases unmatched. The CDR3 is 15 amino acids. CDR3 amino acids: CASSFRQGAKDTQYF. CDR3 bases: TGTGCCAGCAGCTTCCGACAGGGGGCTAAAGATACGCAGTATTTT.

The chain couples TRBV27 to TRBJ2-1; weak D call: TRBD2 (6 bases). Trimming left V 1 base short and J 5 bases short, with 12 bases between. The CDR3 is made up of 15 amino acids. Germline assignment: CDR1 MNHEY and CDR2 SMNVEV (reference sequence). The DNA for the CDR3 is TGTGCCAGCAGTTTATATGGAGGGAGTAACAATGAGCAGTTCTTC. Translating it yields CASSLYGGSNNEQFF.

The genes are TRBV30 and TRBJ1-4, with D unresolved. Per the germline V gene, CDR1 is GTSNPN and CDR2 is SVGIG (reference sequence). V shed 2 bases and J shed 8 bases, with 9 bases lying between them. The CDR3 is made up of 12 amino acids. The CDR3 region has the DNA TGTGCCTGGAGTAGGAGGCAGGAAAAACTGTTTTTT. Translating it yields CAWSRRQEKLFF.

This clone is a singleton in its sample. The chain joins TRBV6-2 or TRBV6-3 to TRBJ2-5, with 8 bases identical to TRBD1. Unmatched junction bases numbered 12, after V lost 6 bases and J lost 6 bases. The CDR3 loop spans 15 amino acids. Germline lookup yields CDR1 MNHEY and CDR2 SVGEGT. The CDR3 loop reads CASSRAGTGLKTQYF. The CDR3 nucleotides read TGTGCCAGCAGCCGCGCCGGGACAGGCCTGAAGACCCAGTACTTC.

J is TRBJ2-7 and V is TRBV28; 7 bases match TRBD2. CDR3 length equals 15 residues. Germline values: CDR1 MDHEN, CDR2 SYDVKM. V dropped 5 bases and J dropped 7; count of bases not matched to a gene: 14. In DNA form, the CDR3 reads TGTGCCAGCAGTACCTGGACTAGGTCGTATCTGGAGCAGTACTTC. It encodes CASSTWTRSYLEQYF. Using reference TRBV28 and TRBJ2-7 for the parts outside the CDR3, the full variable domain is DVKVTQSSRYLVKRTGEKVFLECVQDMDHENMFWYRQDPGLGLRLIYFSYDVKMKEKGDIPEGYSVSREKKERFSLILESASTNQTSMYLCASSTWTRSYLEQYFGPGTRLTVT.

V and J are TRBV10-1 and TRBJ2-3; D possibly corresponds to TRBD1 (6 bases). This CDR3 is 15 amino acids long. Germline loops: CDR1 WNHNN, CDR2 SYGVQD (reference sequence). V shed 2 bases and J shed 1 base, with 10 bases lying between them. In DNA form, the CDR3 reads TGCGCCAGCAGTGAGACAGGGCTGGGCACAGATACGCAGTATTTT. Translated: CASSETGLGTDTQYF.

This rearrangement joins TRBV10-1 to TRBJ2-1, with 8 bases identical to TRBD1. There are 15 residues in the CDR3. Germline CDR1 reads WNHNN; CDR2 reads SYGVQD (reference sequence). V lost 5 bases to trimming and J lost 6 bases; unmatched junction nucleotides: 9. In nucleotides, the CDR3 is TGCGCCAGCAGTCCTGGGACAGGTAATCGCAATGAGCAGTTCTTC. Its protein is CASSPGTGNRNEQFF.

A single count supports this clone. The gene calls are TRBV6-5 and TRBJ2-7; no clear D gene. Germline V lookup: CDR1 MNHEY, CDR2 SVGAGI. CDR3 length equals 15 residues. Trimming took 2 bases from V and 3 from J, leaving 14 bases between them. The CDR3 loop is CASSYVGGQNYEQYF. The CDR3 DNA sequence: TGTGCCAGCAGTTACGTTGGTGGGCAGAACTACGAGCAGTACTTC.

The chain links TRBV7-2 to TRBJ2-5, with TRBD2 matching 8 bases. The CDR3 is 15 amino acids. Trimming removed 0 bases from V and 5 bases from J; junction bases left unmatched: 5. Germline CDR1 reads SGHTA; CDR2 reads FQGNSA. The CDR3 sequence is CASSLARGVGETQYF. CDR3 DNA sequence: TGTGCCAGCAGCTTAGCGCGGGGGGTAGGGGAGACCCAGTACTTC. The full variable domain, rest sourced from reference TRBV7-2 and TRBJ2-5, is GAGVSQSPSNKVTEKGKDVELRCDPISGHTALYWYRQSLGQGLEFLIYFQGNSAPDKSGLPSDRFSAERTGGSVSTLTIQRTQQEDSAVYLCASSLARGVGETQYFGPGTRLLVL.

This clone turned up a few times. The CDR3 DNA follows: TGTGCCAGCAGTTTGGGTATAACCGGGGAGCTGTTTTTT. It specifies CASSLGITGELFF. The chain is built from TRBV27 and TRBJ2-2; unclear D gene. The CDR3 extends over 13 amino acids. From germline, CDR1 is MNHEY and CDR2 SMNVEV (reference sequence). Trimming shortened V by 3 bases and J by 5 bases, and 7 bases separated the two germline ends.

The chain has TRBV20-1 and TRBJ2-7; D may be TRBD1 (6 bases). Trimming stripped 6 bases from V and 3 bases from J, with 24 bases between. Germline V gene sequence: CDR1 DFQATT, CDR2 SNEGSKA (reference sequence). The CDR3 totals 16 residues. CDR3 amino acids: CSASGGWGQGSYEQYF. Written as DNA, the CDR3 is TGCAGTGCCAGTGGGGGCTGGGGGCAGGGGAGCTACGAGCAGTACTTC.

The chain carries TRBV19 and TRBJ1-6, with D possibly being TRBD1 (6 bases). The CDR3 has 12 residues. Deletions cut 7 bases from V and 10 bases from J, with 11 bases between. Germline CDR1 is LNHDA and CDR2 is SQIVND (reference sequence). The CDR3, as DNA: TGTGCCAGTAACACAGGGAAATCACCCCTCCACTTT. It translates to CASNTGKSPLHF. Filled out from reference TRBV19 and TRBJ1-6, the complete variable domain reads DGGITQSPKYLFRKEGQNVTLSCEQNLNHDAMYWYRQDPGQGLRLIYYSQIVNDFQKGDIAEGYSVSREKKESFPLTVTSAQKNPTAFYLCASNTGKSPLHFGNGTRLTVT.

The CDR3, as DNA: TGTGCCAGCAGCTTAGTAGCGGGGACTGGGGCCAACGTCCTGACTTTC. As protein: CASSLVAGTGANVLTF. V and J are TRBV7-2 and TRBJ2-6; 8 nucleotides match TRBD2. J was trimmed by 2 bases and V by 1 base; bases with no gene match: 1. The germline CDR1 and CDR2 sequences are SGHTA and FQGNSA. The CDR3 consists of 16 residues.

This chain joins TRBV27 and TRBJ2-1, with TRBD1 as a possible D gene (6 bases). The germline V and J ends were trimmed by 5 bases and 2 bases, with 10 bases remaining between them. Germline CDR1 MNHEY, CDR2 SMNVEV (reference sequence). This CDR3 has 14 amino acids. Here the CDR3 reads CASSNTGTYNEQFF. In nucleotides, the CDR3 is TGTGCCAGCAGTAATACAGGGACCTACAATGAGCAGTTCTTC.

This chain joins TRBV7-6 and TRBJ1-4; possible D gene TRBD1, 5 bases. V lost 1 base to trimming and J lost 6 bases, with 18 bases between them. This CDR3 is 17 amino acids long. CDR1 and CDR2 from the germline V gene are SGHVS and FNYEAQ. CDR3 protein: CASSLGGWRGGDEKLFF. DNA of the CDR3: TGTGCCAGCAGCTTAGGTGGTTGGAGGGGAGGTGATGAAAAACTGTTTTTT.